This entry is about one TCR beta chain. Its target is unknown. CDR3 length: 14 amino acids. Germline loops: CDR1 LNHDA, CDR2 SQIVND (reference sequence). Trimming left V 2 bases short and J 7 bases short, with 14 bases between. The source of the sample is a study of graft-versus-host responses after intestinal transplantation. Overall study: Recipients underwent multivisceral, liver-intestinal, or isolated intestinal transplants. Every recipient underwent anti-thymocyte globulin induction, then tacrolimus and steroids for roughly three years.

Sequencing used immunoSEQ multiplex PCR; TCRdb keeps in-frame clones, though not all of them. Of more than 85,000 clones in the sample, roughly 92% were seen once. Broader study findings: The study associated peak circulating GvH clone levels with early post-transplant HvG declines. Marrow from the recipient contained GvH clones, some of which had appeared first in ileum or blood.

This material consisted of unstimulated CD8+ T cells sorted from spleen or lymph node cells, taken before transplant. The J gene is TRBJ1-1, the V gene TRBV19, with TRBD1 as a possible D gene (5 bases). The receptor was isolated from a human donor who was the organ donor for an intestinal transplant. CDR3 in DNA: TGTGCCAGTAGTATATTTGGGGCACGGAGTGAAGCTTTCTTT. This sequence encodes CASSIFGARSEAFF.